Listed here are 2 T cell receptor beta chains from one sample, sequenced in a study of glioma-infiltrating T cells after dendritic cell vaccination. Time point noted: after dendritic cell vaccination, including at tumor progression/relapse. Using immunoSEQ multiplex PCR, the repertoire was profiled, and TCRdb retains in-frame clones only, with some absent. The sample yields more than 95,000 clones, around 80% seen once. The material sequenced was blood, taken after dendritic cell vaccination. The source is a human donor with glioblastoma.

The rearrangement uses TRBV6-6 and TRBJ2-1; D gene unclear. The V end was cut by 2 bases, the J end by 6 bases, with 5 bases between. CDR1 and CDR2 from the germline V gene are MNHNY and SVGAGI (reference sequence). The CDR3 is 12 amino acids. The CDR3 spells CASSYLSNEQFF. DNA of the CDR3: TGTGCCAGCAGTTACCTTTCCAATGAGCAGTTCTTC.

The table lists this clone with a count of one. The V call is TRBV5-4, the J call TRBJ2-3; D possibly corresponds to TRBD2 (5 bases). This CDR3 is 13 amino acids long. V shed 9 bases and J shed 1 base, with 12 bases lying between them. CDR1 and CDR2 from the germline V gene are SGHNT and YYREEE (reference sequence). CDR3 protein: CANSAAGTDTQYF. The CDR3 nucleotides are TGTGCCAATTCTGCAGCGGGCACAGATACGCAGTATTTT.